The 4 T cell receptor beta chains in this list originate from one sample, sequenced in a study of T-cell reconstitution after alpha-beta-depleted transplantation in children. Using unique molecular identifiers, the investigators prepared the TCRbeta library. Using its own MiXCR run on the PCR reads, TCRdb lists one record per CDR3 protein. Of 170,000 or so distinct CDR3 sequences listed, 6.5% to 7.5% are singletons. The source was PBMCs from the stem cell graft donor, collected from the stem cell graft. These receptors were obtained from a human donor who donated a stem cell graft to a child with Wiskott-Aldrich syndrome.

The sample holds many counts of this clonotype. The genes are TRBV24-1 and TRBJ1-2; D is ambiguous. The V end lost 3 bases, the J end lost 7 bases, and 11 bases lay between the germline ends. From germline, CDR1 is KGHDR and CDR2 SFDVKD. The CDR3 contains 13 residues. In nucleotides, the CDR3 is TGTGCCACCAGTGATCCCGCGCGATCTGGCTACACCTTC. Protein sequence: CATSDPARSGYTF.

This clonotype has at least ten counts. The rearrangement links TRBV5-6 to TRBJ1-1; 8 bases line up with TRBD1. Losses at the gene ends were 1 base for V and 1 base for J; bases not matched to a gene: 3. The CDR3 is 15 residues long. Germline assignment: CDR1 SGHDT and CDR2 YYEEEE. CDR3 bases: TGTGCCAGCAGCTTGATCGGACAGGGGAACACTGAAGCTTTCTTT. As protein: CASSLIGQGNTEAFF.

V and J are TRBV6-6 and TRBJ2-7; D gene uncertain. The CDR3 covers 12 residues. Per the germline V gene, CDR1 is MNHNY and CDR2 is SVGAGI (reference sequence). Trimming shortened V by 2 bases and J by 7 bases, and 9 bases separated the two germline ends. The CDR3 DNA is TGTGCCAGCAGTTACGGGCACGGAGAGCAGTACTTC. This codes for CASSYGHGEQYF.

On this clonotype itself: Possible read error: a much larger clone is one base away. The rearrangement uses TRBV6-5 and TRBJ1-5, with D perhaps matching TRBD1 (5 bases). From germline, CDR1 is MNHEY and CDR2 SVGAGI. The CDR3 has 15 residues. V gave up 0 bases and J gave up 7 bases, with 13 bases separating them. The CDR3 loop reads CASSYSSAGYQPQHF. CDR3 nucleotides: TGTGCCAGCAGTTACTCGTCGGCAGGGTACCAGCCCCAGCATTTT.